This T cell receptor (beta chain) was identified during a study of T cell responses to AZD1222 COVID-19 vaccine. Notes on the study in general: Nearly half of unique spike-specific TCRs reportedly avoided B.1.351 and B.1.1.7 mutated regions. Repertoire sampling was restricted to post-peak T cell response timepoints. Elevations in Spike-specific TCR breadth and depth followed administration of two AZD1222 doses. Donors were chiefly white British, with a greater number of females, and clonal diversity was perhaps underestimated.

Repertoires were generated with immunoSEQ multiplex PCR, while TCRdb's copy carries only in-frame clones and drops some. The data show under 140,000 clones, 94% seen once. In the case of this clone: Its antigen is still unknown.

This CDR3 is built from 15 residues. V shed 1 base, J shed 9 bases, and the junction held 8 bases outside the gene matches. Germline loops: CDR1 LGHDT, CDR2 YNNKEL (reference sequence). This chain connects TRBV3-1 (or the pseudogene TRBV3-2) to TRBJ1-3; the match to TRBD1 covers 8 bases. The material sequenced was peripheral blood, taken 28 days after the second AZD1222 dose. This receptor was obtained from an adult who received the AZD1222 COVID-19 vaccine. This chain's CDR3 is CASSQVGTGKGTIYF. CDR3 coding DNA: TGTGCCAGCAGCCAAGTTGGGACAGGAAAGGGCACCATATATTTT.